Below, 11 T cell receptor beta chains from the same sample are listed, as sequenced in a study of blood T cell repertoires in COVID-19. Method: immunoSEQ multiplex PCR; TCRdb's copy keeps in-frame clones and lacks some. The profile shows around 160,000 clones, roughly 90% of them singletons. Sequenced input: peripheral blood. These receptors came from a human donor in a cohort sampled during active COVID-19.

The V and J genes are TRBV10-2 and TRBJ1-1, with D possibly matching TRBD1 (5 bases). CDR3 size: 14 residues. V was clipped by 4 bases and J by 0 bases, with 9 bases between them. In germline, CDR1 is WSHSY, CDR2 SAAADI. CDR3 region: CASSVVQVNTEAFF. CDR3 DNA sequence: TGCGCCAGCAGTGTTGTACAGGTGAACACTGAAGCTTTCTTT.

The chain is built from TRBV28 and TRBJ2-1, with 8 nucleotides matching TRBD2. The V and J ends lost 10 bases and 1 base, in that order; junction bases with no gene match: 9. Germline lookup yields CDR1 MDHEN and CDR2 SYDVKM. This CDR3 has 15 residues. The CDR3 spells CATLVGGGSYNEQFF. CDR3 coding DNA: TGTGCCACCCTCGTCGGGGGGGGTTCCTACAATGAGCAGTTCTTC.

The V gene is TRBV24-1, the J gene TRBJ2-3, with TRBD2 identical over 8 bases. The CDR3 has 16 residues. CDR1 KGHDR and CDR2 SFDVKD come from the germline V gene. Trimming at V came to 0 bases and at J to 5 bases, leaving 6 bases not matched to a gene. CDR3 in amino acids: CATSDLSGGDGDTQYF. Here the CDR3 DNA reads TGTGCCACCAGTGATTTGAGCGGGGGCGACGGAGATACGCAGTATTTT.

This sequence joins TRBV4-3 and TRBJ1-4; TRBD1 agrees at 8 bases. V lost 1 base to trimming and J lost 1 base; unmatched junction nucleotides: 5. This CDR3 has 17 amino acids. Germline CDR1 and CDR2: LGHNA and YSLEER. CDR3 protein: CASSQGGTGRTNEKLFF. Written as DNA, the CDR3 is TGCGCCAGCAGCCAAGGTGGGACAGGTCGAACTAATGAAAAACTGTTTTTT.

The J gene is TRBJ2-2, the V gene TRBV7-2; tentative D call: TRBD2 (6 bases). This CDR3 region has 15 residues. Germline V gene data show CDR1 as SGHTA and CDR2 as FQGNSA. Trimming cost V 5 bases and J 1 base, with 11 bases left between them. CDR3 bases: TGTGCCAGCAGCCAGGGACTGAAGAACACCGGGGAGCTGTTTTTT. Protein product: CASSQGLKNTGELFF.

Only a few counts were recorded for this clone. The V call is TRBV10-2, the J call TRBJ1-1; 7 positions match TRBD1. The CDR3 spans 14 residues. Germline CDR1 WSHSY, CDR2 SAAADI. With 7 bases clipped from V and 0 bases from J, the junction kept 5 bases outside the gene matches. For the CDR3, the DNA is TGCGCCAGCACAGGACAGGAGATGAACACTGAAGCTTTCTTT. Its translation is CASTGQEMNTEAFF.

The chain couples TRBV9 to TRBJ1-2; 7 bases match TRBD1. V shed 6 bases, J shed 7 bases, and the junction held 9 bases outside the gene matches. There are 13 residues in the CDR3. The V gene's germline CDR1 is SGDLS and CDR2 YYNGEE. In nucleotides, the CDR3 is TGTGCCAGCACCCCGGGCCCAGGGGGTGGCTACACCTTC. Its protein is CASTPGPGGGYTF.

The genes are TRBV6-1 and TRBJ2-7, with 7 nucleotides matching TRBD1. V gave up 2 bases and J gave up 10 bases; unmatched junction bases: 17. The CDR3 extends over 16 amino acids. The germline CDR1 and CDR2 sequences are MNHNS and SASEGT. The CDR3 is CASSEFPGQWGLEQYF. CDR3 nucleotides: TGTGCCAGCAGTGAATTCCCGGGACAGTGGGGGTTAGAACAGTACTTC.

The chain links TRBV27 to TRBJ2-6; D gene unclear. The CDR3 has 17 amino acids. Trimming cost V 2 bases and J 0 bases, with 11 bases left between them. In germline, CDR1 is MNHEY, CDR2 SMNVEV (reference sequence). The CDR3: CASSLARQSSGANVLTF. CDR3 DNA sequence: TGTGCCAGCAGTTTAGCGAGGCAGAGCTCTGGGGCCAACGTCCTGACTTTC.

The chain is built from TRBV7-9 and TRBJ2-7; tentative D call: TRBD2 (7 bases). Looked up from germline, CDR1 is SEHNR and CDR2 is FQNEAQ (reference sequence). Trimming took 1 base from V and 1 from J, leaving 11 bases between them. The CDR3 is 15 amino acids. CDR3 protein: CASSLVRGASYEQYF. In DNA form, the CDR3 reads TGTGCCAGCAGCTTAGTTCGGGGGGCGTCCTACGAGCAGTACTTC.

Only a few counts were recorded for this clone. The chain links TRBV6-5 to TRBJ1-2, with D possibly matching TRBD1 (6 bases). Germline assignment: CDR1 MNHEY and CDR2 SVGAGI. Trimming pared 2 bases from V and 3 bases from J, leaving 7 bases between. The CDR3 spans 13 residues. The CDR3 sequence is CASSYEGDYGYTF. The CDR3 DNA is TGTGCCAGCAGTTACGAGGGGGACTATGGCTACACCTTC.